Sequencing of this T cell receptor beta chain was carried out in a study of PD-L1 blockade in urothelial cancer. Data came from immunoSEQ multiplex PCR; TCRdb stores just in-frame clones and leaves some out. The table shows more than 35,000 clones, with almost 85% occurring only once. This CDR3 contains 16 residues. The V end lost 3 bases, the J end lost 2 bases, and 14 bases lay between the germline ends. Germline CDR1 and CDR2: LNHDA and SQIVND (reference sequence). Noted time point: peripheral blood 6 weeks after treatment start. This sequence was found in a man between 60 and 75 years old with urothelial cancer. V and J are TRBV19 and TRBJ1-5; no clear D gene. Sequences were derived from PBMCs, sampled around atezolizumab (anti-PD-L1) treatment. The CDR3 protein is CASSIGSSNRNQPQHF. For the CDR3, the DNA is TGTGCCAGTAGTATTGGGAGCTCCAACCGCAATCAGCCCCAGCATTTT. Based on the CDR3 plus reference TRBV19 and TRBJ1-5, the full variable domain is DGGITQSPKYLFRKEGQNVTLSCEQNLNHDAMYWYRQDPGQGLRLIYYSQIVNDFQKGDIAEGYSVSREKKESFPLTVTSAQKNPTAFYLCASSIGSSNRNQPQHFGDGTRLSIL.